These 15 T cell receptor beta chains share one sample of origin, sequenced in a study of early T cells in non-severe SARS-CoV-2 infection. MiXCR was run by TCRdb on the 5' RACE reads, yielding one entry per CDR3 protein. The data hold 50,000 to 70,000 distinct CDR3 sequences, with around 12% observed a single time. Input material: whole blood. The receptors were sampled from an adult who was a healthcare worker with PCR-confirmed SARS-CoV-2 infection or an uninfected control (not recorded which).

This clonotype was observed at least ten times. This CDR3 reads CASSFSRGYGYEQYF. The CDR3 DNA is TGTGCCAGCAGCTTCTCGAGGGGCTACGGCTACGAGCAGTACTTC. The chain employs TRBV11-2 and TRBJ2-7; the D gene could be TRBD1 or TRBD2 (5 bases each). The germline V gene has CDR1 SGHAT and CDR2 FQNNGV. The V end was cut by 3 bases, the J end by 3 bases, with 15 bases between. This CDR3 is built from 15 residues.

The sample holds one count of this clonotype. The chain is built from TRBV24-1 and TRBJ2-1; D might be TRBD1 or TRBD2, each matching 5 bases. V lost 9 bases and J lost 6, with 17 bases in between. Germline V CDR1 and CDR2: KGHDR, SFDVKD. The CDR3 contains 14 residues. The CDR3 spells CATGDRDRTNEQFF. The DNA of the CDR3 is TGTGCCACCGGGGACCGGGACCGGACCAATGAGCAGTTCTTC.

With respect to this clonotype: A much larger clone differs from this one at a single base, so this may be a read error. Here the CDR3 reads CASSSTQGRRNEQFF. DNA of the CDR3: TGTGCCAGCAGCAGCACGCAGGGAAGGAGGAATGAGCAGTTCTTC. V gene TRBV5-4 combines with J gene TRBJ2-1; D may be TRBD1 or TRBD2 (5 bases each). Germline V gene sequence: CDR1 SGHNT, CDR2 YYREEE (reference sequence). V lost 4 bases and J lost 7, with 18 bases in between. The CDR3 is 15 residues long.

This clonotype was recorded a few times. CDR3 amino acids: CSASEVYEQFF. The CDR3 coding sequence is TGCAGTGCTAGCGAAGTGTATGAGCAGTTCTTC. The chain has TRBV20-1 and TRBJ2-1; D uncertain. The CDR3 length is 11 residues. Per the germline V gene, CDR1 is DFQATT and CDR2 is SNEGSKA (reference sequence). The germline V and J ends were trimmed by 3 bases and 8 bases, with 8 bases remaining between them.

This clonotype came up a few times. The chain employs TRBV20-1 and TRBJ2-3; D perhaps matches TRBD1 (5 bases). V was cut by 0 bases and J by 4 bases, with 14 bases left in between. The length of the CDR3 is 15 residues. The germline gives CDR1 DFQATT, CDR2 SNEGSKA (reference sequence). The CDR3 loop reads CSARDLGDRPDTQYF. CDR3 DNA sequence: TGCAGTGCTAGAGATCTCGGTGACAGACCAGATACGCAGTATTTT.

The table lists this clonotype with a few counts. The chain employs TRBV18 and TRBJ2-7; 9 bases are shared with TRBD2. Germline V lookup: CDR1 KGHSH, CDR2 LQKENI. The CDR3 extends over 15 amino acids. V shed 2 bases, J shed 1 base, and the junction held 3 bases outside the gene matches. The CDR3 sequence is CASSPMSGGSYEQYF. The CDR3 region has the DNA TGTGCCAGCTCACCAATGAGCGGGGGGTCCTACGAGCAGTACTTC. Complete variable domain (other parts from reference TRBV18 and TRBJ2-7): NAGVMQNPRHLVRRRGQEARLRCSPMKGHSHVYWYRQLPEEGLKFMVYLQKENIIDESGMPKERFSAEFPKEGPSILRIQQVVRGDSAAYFCASSPMSGGSYEQYFGPGTRLTVT.

This clonotype was found a few times. The V gene is TRBV12-3 or TRBV12-4, the J gene TRBJ1-2, with D possibly being TRBD1 (5 bases). CDR3 length: 14 residues. The germline V and J ends were trimmed by 7 bases and 1 base, with 13 bases remaining between them. CDR3 bases: TGTGCCAGCATCCCAGGGACGAATAACTATGGCTACACCTTC. Translating it yields CASIPGTNNYGYTF.

Only a few counts were recorded for this clonotype. The gene calls are TRBV10-3 and TRBJ2-7; D assignment may be TRBD1 or TRBD2 (6 bases each). Looked up from germline, CDR1 is ENHRY and CDR2 is SYGVKD. The ends were cut back, 3 bases at V and 7 bases at J, with 19 bases in the middle. The CDR3 runs 15 residues. CDR3 coding DNA: TGTGCCATCAGTGAAGGAAGGGGGGTATTCCTTGAGCAGTACTTC. It yields the protein CAISEGRGVFLEQYF.

V is TRBV21-1 and J is TRBJ1-6; the table's D call, TRBD1, has no DNA check behind it. TRBV21-1 is labeled a pseudogene. CDR3 size: 17 residues. For the CDR3, the DNA is TGTGCCAGCAGCAAAGATTGGCACAGGATGATTGGTTCACCCCTCCACTTT. It yields the protein CASSKDWHRMIGSPLHF.

This clonotype has just a few counts. The rearrangement uses TRBV28 and TRBJ2-1, with 11 bases that match TRBD2. The germline V gene has CDR1 MDHEN and CDR2 SYDVKM. With V trimmed by 5 bases and J by 9 bases, 6 bases remained unmatched. This CDR3 is built from 14 residues. The DNA of the CDR3 is TGTGCCAGCAGTCAGGAAGGGACTAGCGGTGAGCAGTTCTTC. Its protein is CASSQEGTSGEQFF.

The CDR3 sequence: CASSGQKATNEKLFF. The CDR3 coding sequence is TGTGCCAGCAGTGGGCAGAAAGCAACTAATGAAAAACTGTTTTTT. The chain is built from TRBV6-5 and TRBJ1-4; no clear D gene. The CDR3 is 15 amino acids. V was clipped by 5 bases and J by 0 bases, with 10 bases between them. The germline V gene encodes CDR1 MNHEY and CDR2 SVGAGI.

Note on this clonotype: Being one base from a much bigger clone, this may be a read error. V gene TRBV5-4 combines with J gene TRBJ1-1; D possibly corresponds to TRBD1 (6 bases). V was clipped by 3 bases and J by 11 bases, with 14 bases between them. The CDR3 spans 12 residues. Germline CDR1 reads SGHNT; CDR2 reads YYREEE (reference sequence). CDR3 DNA sequence: TGTGCCAGCAGCTACCTGGGGGCGACGGCTTTCTTT. The encoded protein is CASSYLGATAFF.

The chain has TRBV2 and TRBJ1-5; TRBD1 aligns across 12 bases. Germline CDR1 and CDR2: SNHLY and FYNNEI. The V segment lost 7 bases and the J segment 6 bases; nucleotides outside the gene matches: 7. This CDR3 is 15 amino acids long. CDR3 amino acids: CASTGDRGRSQPQHF. The CDR3 DNA is TGTGCCAGCACCGGGGACAGGGGGCGCAGTCAGCCCCAGCATTTT.

V usage is TRBV9 and J usage is TRBJ2-5, with unresolved D. The CDR3 consists of 14 residues. Germline CDR1 reads SGDLS; CDR2 reads YYNGEE. V was shortened by 3 bases and J by 0 bases, with 9 bases between the two germline ends. CDR3 sequence (DNA): TGTGCCAGCAGCGGAGACTTGTACCAAGAGACCCAGTACTTC. It codes for CASSGDLYQETQYF.

J is TRBJ2-7 and V is TRBV10-2; TRBD2 agrees at 12 bases. V lost 3 bases to trimming and J lost 5 bases; unmatched junction nucleotides: 8. Germline V gene lookup returns CDR1 WSHSY and CDR2 SAAADI. The CDR3 has 16 residues. In nucleotides, the CDR3 is TGCGCCAGCAGTGACTCGATACTAGCGGGGGGTAACGAGCAGTACTTC. Protein product: CASSDSILAGGNEQYF.